The T cell receptor (beta chain) under discussion was sequenced for a study of blood T cell repertoires in COVID-19. As for the study in general: Collection of acute and convalescent COVID-19 samples took place in the United States, Italy and Spain.

Under the authors' procedure: Estimated nucleated cell counts came from reference gene primer amplification. Sequencing used immunoSEQ multiplex PCR; TCRdb keeps in-frame clones, though not all of them. V and J calls and clone size are given by that table; D and trimming were obtained from the DNA. Of approximately 80,000 clones in the sample, 81% were seen once. Germline V CDR1 and CDR2: KGHSY, FQNENV. J was trimmed by 3 bases and V by 0 bases; bases with no gene match: 3. There are 15 residues in the CDR3. This receptor was identified in a man of 80 years or more with acute or convalescent COVID-19. The chain employs TRBV16 and TRBJ1-1; 8 bases are a match to TRBD1. Specimen: peripheral blood. Written as DNA, the CDR3 is TGTGCCAGCAGCCAATCCGGGACAGGTCACACTGAAGCTTTCTTT. Its translation: CASSQSGTGHTEAFF.